The rows below give T cell receptor beta chains drawn from one sample of a study of patients and donors after allogeneic stem cell transplantation. Via MiXCR, TCRdb re-called the RT-PCR reads, giving one row per CDR3 protein. The top ten hold 33% of the sample, which has approximately 210,000 distinct CDR3 sequences, more than 35% seen once. Source material: blood, either unsorted or a sorted T cell fraction (not recorded which). The receptors originated from a human donor who was either an allogeneic HSCT recipient or a stem cell or donor lymphocyte infusion donor (not recorded which). It is not recorded whose cells these are; they may come from a transplant donor. Each CDR3 is given with its conserved first and last residue. The D gene is left open where the match is weak. A clone size is listed for some rows: how often the clone was seen (once, few, many), or a class if it is expanded.

v_call	d_call	cdr3_length	j_call	clone_size	cdr3_nt	cdr3_aa
TRBV6-2/TRBV6-3	-	12	TRBJ1-2	few	TGTGCCAGCAGTGGCGACAGGTTGGATAACACCTTC	CASSGDRLDNTF
TRBV29-1	TRBD2	16	TRBJ2-1	-	TGCAGCGCTCGAGAGCGGACTAGCGGGAGGCACAATGAGCAGTTCTTC	CSARERTSGRHNEQFF
TRBV9	TRBD1	14	TRBJ1-1	few	TGTGCCAGCAGCGTAGCTCAGGGGGCCACTGAAGCTTTCTTT	CASSVAQGATEAFF
TRBV28	-	14	TRBJ1-1	once	TGTGCCAGCAGTTTTACCCGCCAGGGCACTGAAGCTTTCTTT	CASSFTRQGTEAFF
TRBV27	-	13	TRBJ1-1	-	TGTGCCAGCAGTTTAATTGGGAACACTGAAGCTTTCTTT	CASSLIGNTEAFF
TRBV25-1	-	13	TRBJ1-2	-	TGTGCCAGCAGTGAATTCCCAGGAAATGGCTACACCTTC	CASSEFPGNGYTF
TRBV20-1	TRBD2	16	TRBJ2-7	-	TGCAGTGCTAGAACGTCCCGGGCTAGCGGGAGATACGAGCAGTACTTC	CSARTSRASGRYEQYF
TRBV12-3/TRBV12-4	TRBD2	14	TRBJ2-1	-	TGTGCCAGCAGTCTTAGGACTAGCGGGAGGATGAGGTTCTTC	CASSLRTSGRMRFF
TRBV28	TRBD2	14	TRBJ2-5	-	TGTGCCAGCAGCCCCCGTTTAGCGGGAGCCCCCCAGTACTTC	CASSPRLAGAPQYF
TRBV5-1	-	15	TRBJ1-2	few	TGCGCCAGCAGCTTGGGGCCCTCGGGGGGCTATGGCTACACCTTC	CASSLGPSGGYGYTF
TRBV7-3	TRBD2	17	TRBJ2-3	-	TGTGCCAGCAGCTTAACTGGCGGGAGTGGAGGCACAGATACGCAGTATTTT	CASSLTGGSGGTDTQYF
TRBV6-1	-	15	TRBJ1-1	-	TGTGCCAGCAGGGTCACTGCGAATCTGAACACTGAAGCTTTCTTT	CASRVTANLNTEAFF
TRBV5-1	TRBD1	15	TRBJ2-3	-	TGCGCCAGCAAAAAGACAGGGTCCAGCACAGATACGCAGTATTTT	CASKKTGSSTDTQYF
TRBV20-1	TRBD1	18	TRBJ1-2	-	TGCAGTGCTACGGGGATGCAACAGGGGGAATCGACTAACTATGGCTACACCTTC	CSATGMQQGESTNYGYTF
TRBV12-3/TRBV12-4	-	14	TRBJ2-2	-	TGTGCCAGCAGATATCAGGGGTACACCGGGGAGCTGTTTTTT	CASRYQGYTGELFF
TRBV7-8	-	15	TRBJ2-7	-	TGTGCCAGCAGCCCAAGGGTACAGAGCTCCTACGAGCAGTACTTC	CASSPRVQSSYEQYF
TRBV6-6	TRBD2	17	TRBJ2-5	few	TGTGCCAGCAGTTACTGGCGAGGTAGCTGGGAGGGGGAGACCCAGTACTTC	CASSYWRGSWEGETQYF
TRBV29-1	-	15	TRBJ2-5	few	TGCAGCGTTGAAGTCCCGGGACTGGCCAGGGAGACCCAGTACTTC	CSVEVPGLARETQYF
TRBV5-1	TRBD2	16	TRBJ2-4	-	TGCGCCAGCAGCTTGGAATCTGCGGGAGGGCTAAACATTCAGTACTTC	CASSLESAGGLNIQYF
TRBV12-3/TRBV12-4	TRBD2	16	TRBJ2-3	-	TGTGCCAGCAGTATCACGGGGGGGGCGGTTAAAGATACGCAGTATTTT	CASSITGGAVKDTQYF
TRBV27	TRBD2	14	TRBJ2-1	-	TGTGCCAGCAGCTTGCTACTAGCGGACAATGAGCAGTTCTTC	CASSLLLADNEQFF
TRBV12-3/TRBV12-4	-	13	TRBJ1-2	few	TGTGCCAGCACCGCACAGGGATTCTATGGCTACACCTTC	CASTAQGFYGYTF
TRBV24-1	-	18	TRBJ2-3	-	TGTGCCACCAGTGATCCCACCCGGGACCCCCAGAGCACAGATACGCAGTATTTT	CATSDPTRDPQSTDTQYF
TRBV29-1	TRBD1	12	TRBJ2-3	-	TGCAGCGTGAACAGGGGGACAGATACGCAGTATTTT	CSVNRGTDTQYF
TRBV5-1	-	12	TRBJ2-5	-	TGCGCCAGCAGCTCAGGTCAAGAGACCCAGTACTTC	CASSSGQETQYF
TRBV30	-	11	TRBJ2-3	-	TGTGCCTGGAGGGCCGGAGATACGCAGTATTTT	CAWRAGDTQYF
TRBV14	TRBD2	14	TRBJ2-1	-	TGTGCCAGCTCACTAGCGGGAGGGCCGAGTGAGCAGTTCTTC	CASSLAGGPSEQFF
TRBV5-4	TRBD2	15	TRBJ2-3	few	TGTGCCAGCAGCTTGAGGGCGGGAGGGACAGATACGCAGTATTTT	CASSLRAGGTDTQYF
TRBV6-2/TRBV6-3	-	14	TRBJ1-1	-	TGTGCCAGCAGGAACGGTGCAGAACAACCTGGGGCTTTCTTT	CASRNGAEQPGAFF
TRBV14	-	13	TRBJ1-1	few	TGTGCCAGCAGCCAGACACTTTACACTGAAGCTTTCTTT	CASSQTLYTEAFF
TRBV6-5	-	11	TRBJ1-1	few	TGTGCCACCCGGTCTGGGACTGAAGCTTTCTTT	CATRSGTEAFF
TRBV12-3/TRBV12-4	-	15	TRBJ1-1	-	TGTGCCAGCGGCGGTTTAGGTTGGAGGCCCCTGATAGCTTTCTTT	CASGGLGWRPLIAFF
TRBV7-2	-	16	TRBJ2-7	-	TGTGCCAGCAGCCAAACCTCCCTAGCGATCATGGGGGAGCAGTACTTC	CASSQTSLAIMGEQYF
TRBV4-2	-	14	TRBJ1-6	few	TGTGCCAGCAGCCCCCGGACTGATAATTCACCCCTCCACTTT	CASSPRTDNSPLHF
TRBV5-6	TRBD1	15	TRBJ1-1	-	TGTGCCAGCAGCCCCCTGGGACAGATGAACACTGAAGCTTTCTTT	CASSPLGQMNTEAFF